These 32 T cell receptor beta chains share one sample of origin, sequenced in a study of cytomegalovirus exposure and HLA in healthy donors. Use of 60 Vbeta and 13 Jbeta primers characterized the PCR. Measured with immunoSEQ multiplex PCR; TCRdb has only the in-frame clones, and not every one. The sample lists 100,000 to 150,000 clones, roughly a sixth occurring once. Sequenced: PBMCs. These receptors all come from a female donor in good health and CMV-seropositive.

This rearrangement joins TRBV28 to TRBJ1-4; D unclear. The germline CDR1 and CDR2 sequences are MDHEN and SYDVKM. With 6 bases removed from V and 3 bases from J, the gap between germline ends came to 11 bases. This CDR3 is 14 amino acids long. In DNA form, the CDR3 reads TGTGCCAGCAGCTGGCCGGGGTCTAATGAAAAACTGTTTTTT. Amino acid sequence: CASSWPGSNEKLFF.

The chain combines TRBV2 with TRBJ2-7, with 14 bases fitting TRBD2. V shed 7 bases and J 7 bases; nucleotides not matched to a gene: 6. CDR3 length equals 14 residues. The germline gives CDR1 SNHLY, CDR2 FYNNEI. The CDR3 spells CASTGLAGGLEQYF. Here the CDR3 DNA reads TGTGCCAGCACTGGACTAGCGGGAGGATTGGAGCAGTACTTC.

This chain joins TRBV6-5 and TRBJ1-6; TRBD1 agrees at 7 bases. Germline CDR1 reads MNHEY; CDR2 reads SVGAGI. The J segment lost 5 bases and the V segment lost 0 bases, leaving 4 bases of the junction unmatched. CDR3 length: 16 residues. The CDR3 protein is CASSYSGQVNNSPLHF. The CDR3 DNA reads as TGTGCCAGCAGTTACTCAGGACAGGTCAATAATTCACCCCTCCACTTT.

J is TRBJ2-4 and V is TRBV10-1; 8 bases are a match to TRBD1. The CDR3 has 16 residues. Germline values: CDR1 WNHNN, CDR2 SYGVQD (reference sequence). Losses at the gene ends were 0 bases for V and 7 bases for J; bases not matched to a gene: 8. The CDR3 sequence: CASSESKSGGRNIQYF. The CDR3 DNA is TGCGCCAGCAGTGAGTCGAAGTCAGGGGGCAGGAACATTCAGTACTTC.

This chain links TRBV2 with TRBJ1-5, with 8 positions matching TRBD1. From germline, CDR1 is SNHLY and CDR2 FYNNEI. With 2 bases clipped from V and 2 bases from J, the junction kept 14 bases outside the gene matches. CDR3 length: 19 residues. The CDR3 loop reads CASSELGFDRGDGNQPQHF. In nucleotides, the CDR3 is TGTGCCAGCAGTGAACTGGGGTTTGACAGGGGAGATGGCAATCAGCCCCAGCATTTT.

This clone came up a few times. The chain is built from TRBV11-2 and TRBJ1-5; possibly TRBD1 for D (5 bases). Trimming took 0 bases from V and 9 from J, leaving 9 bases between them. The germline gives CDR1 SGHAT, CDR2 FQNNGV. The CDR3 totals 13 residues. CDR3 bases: TGTGCCAGCAGCTTAGAGCCAGGGTTGCCCCAGCATTTT. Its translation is CASSLEPGLPQHF.

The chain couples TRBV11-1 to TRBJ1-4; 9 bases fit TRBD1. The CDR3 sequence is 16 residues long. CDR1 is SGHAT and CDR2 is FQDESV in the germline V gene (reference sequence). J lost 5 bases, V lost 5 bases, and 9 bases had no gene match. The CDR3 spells CASSQHSGTGNEKLFF. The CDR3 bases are TGTGCCAGCAGCCAACACTCCGGGACAGGGAATGAAAAACTGTTTTTT.

CDR3 nucleotides: TGTGCCAGCAGTTTATGGGACAGGGGAAACAATGAGCAGTTCTTC. Translated, it gives CASSLWDRGNNEQFF. The chain joins TRBV28 to TRBJ2-1; TRBD1 matches at 9 bases. This CDR3 is 15 amino acids long. CDR1 and CDR2 (germline): MDHEN, SYDVKM. J gave up 5 bases and V 0 bases, and 2 bases lay outside the gene matches. The full variable domain, in which reference TRBV28 and TRBJ2-1 provide the parts outside the CDR3, is DVKVTQSSRYLVKRTGEKVFLECVQDMDHENMFWYRQDPGLGLRLIYFSYDVKMKEKGDIPEGYSVSREKKERFSLILESASTNQTSMYLCASSLWDRGNNEQFFGPGTRLTVL.

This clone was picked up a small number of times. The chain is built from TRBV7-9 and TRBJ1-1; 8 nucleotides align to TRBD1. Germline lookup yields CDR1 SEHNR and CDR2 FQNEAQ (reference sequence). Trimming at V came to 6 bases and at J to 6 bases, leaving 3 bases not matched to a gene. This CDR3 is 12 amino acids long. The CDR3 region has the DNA TGTGCCAGCAGTCCAGGGGGCGCTGAAGCTTTCTTT. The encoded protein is CASSPGGAEAFF. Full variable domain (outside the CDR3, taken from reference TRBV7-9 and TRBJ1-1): DTGVSQNPRHKITKRGQNVTFRCDPISEHNRLYWYRQTLGQGPEFLTYFQNEAQLEKSRLLSDRFSAERPKGSFSTLEIQRTEQGDSAMYLCASSPGGAEAFFGQGTRLTVV.

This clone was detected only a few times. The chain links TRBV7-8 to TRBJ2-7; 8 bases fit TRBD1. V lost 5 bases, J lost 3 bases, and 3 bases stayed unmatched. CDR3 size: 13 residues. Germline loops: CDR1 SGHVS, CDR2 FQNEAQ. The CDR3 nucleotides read TGTGCCAGCAGCCAGGACAGGGACTACGAGCAGTACTTC. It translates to CASSQDRDYEQYF.

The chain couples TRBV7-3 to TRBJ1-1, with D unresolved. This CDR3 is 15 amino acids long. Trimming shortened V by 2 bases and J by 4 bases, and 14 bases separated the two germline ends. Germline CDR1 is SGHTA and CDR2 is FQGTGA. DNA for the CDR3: TGTGCCAGCAGCTTATTGGGTGGCGGCAGCACTGAAGCTTTCTTT. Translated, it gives CASSLLGGGSTEAFF.

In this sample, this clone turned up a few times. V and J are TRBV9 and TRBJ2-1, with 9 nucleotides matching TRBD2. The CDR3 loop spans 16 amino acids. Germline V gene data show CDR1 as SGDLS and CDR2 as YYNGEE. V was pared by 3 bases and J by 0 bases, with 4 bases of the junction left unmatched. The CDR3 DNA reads TGTGCCAGCAGCGGAGGGACTAGCTTCTCCTACAATGAGCAGTTCTTC. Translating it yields CASSGGTSFSYNEQFF.

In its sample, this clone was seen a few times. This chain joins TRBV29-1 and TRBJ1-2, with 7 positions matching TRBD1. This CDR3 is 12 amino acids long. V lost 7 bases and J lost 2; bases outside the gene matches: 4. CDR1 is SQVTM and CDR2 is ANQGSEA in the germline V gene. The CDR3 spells CSAAQGNYGYTF. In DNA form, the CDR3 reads TGCAGCGCAGCACAGGGGAACTATGGCTACACCTTC.

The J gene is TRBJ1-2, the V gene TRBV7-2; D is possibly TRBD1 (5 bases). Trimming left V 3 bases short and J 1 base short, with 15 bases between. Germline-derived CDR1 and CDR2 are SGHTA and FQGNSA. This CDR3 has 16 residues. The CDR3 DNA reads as TGTGCCAGCAGCTTGGGCCTGGGGGGGAATAACTATGGCTACACCTTC. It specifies CASSLGLGGNNYGYTF.

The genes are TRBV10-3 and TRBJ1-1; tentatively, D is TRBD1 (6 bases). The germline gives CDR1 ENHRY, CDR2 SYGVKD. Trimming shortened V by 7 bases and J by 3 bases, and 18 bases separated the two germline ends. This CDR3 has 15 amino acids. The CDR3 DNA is TGTGCCATCATAGACCCACTATCAGGGGACACTGAAGCTTTCTTT. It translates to CAIIDPLSGDTEAFF.

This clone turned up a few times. The CDR3 sequence is CASSSTSGGNEQYF. In DNA form, the CDR3 reads TGTGCCAGCAGCTCGACTAGCGGGGGGAACGAGCAGTACTTC. This chain joins TRBV11-2 and TRBJ2-7, with 13 bases that match TRBD2. CDR3 length equals 14 residues. With V trimmed by 4 bases and J by 5 bases, 2 bases remained unmatched. Germline V gene lookup returns CDR1 SGHAT and CDR2 FQNNGV.

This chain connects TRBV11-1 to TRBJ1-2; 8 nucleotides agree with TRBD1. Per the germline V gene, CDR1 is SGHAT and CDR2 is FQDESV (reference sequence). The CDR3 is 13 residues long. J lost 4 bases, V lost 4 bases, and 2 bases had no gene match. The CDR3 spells CASSSDRAYGYTF. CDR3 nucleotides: TGTGCCAGCAGCTCGGACAGGGCCTATGGCTACACCTTC.

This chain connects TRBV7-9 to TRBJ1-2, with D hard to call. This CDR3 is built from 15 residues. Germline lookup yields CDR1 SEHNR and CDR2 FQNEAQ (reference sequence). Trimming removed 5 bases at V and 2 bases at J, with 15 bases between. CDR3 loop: CASSLPRRNNYGYTF. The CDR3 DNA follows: TGTGCCAGCAGCCTACCTAGACGGAACAACTATGGCTACACCTTC.

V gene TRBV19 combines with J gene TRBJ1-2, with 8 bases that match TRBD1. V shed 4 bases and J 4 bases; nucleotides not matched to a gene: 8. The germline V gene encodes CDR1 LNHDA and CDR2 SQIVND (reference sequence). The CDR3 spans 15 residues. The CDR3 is CASSTTGAYGYGYTF. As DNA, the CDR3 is TGTGCCAGTAGTACGACAGGGGCATACGGCTATGGCTACACCTTC.

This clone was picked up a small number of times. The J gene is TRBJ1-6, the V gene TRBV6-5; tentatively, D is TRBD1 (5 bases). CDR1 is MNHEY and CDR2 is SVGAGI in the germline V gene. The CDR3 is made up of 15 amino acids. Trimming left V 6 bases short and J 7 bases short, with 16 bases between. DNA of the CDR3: TGTGCCAGCAGCCCCGGGGGGGGTCGGAATTCACCCCTCCACTTT. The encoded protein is CASSPGGGRNSPLHF.

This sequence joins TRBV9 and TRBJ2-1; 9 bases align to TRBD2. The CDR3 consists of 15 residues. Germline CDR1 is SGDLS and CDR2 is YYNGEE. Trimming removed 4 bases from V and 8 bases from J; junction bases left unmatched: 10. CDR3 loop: CASSIGLAKFDEQFF. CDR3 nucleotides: TGTGCCAGCAGCATAGGACTAGCGAAGTTCGATGAGCAGTTCTTC. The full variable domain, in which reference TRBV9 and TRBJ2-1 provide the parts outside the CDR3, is DSGVTQTPKHLITATGQRVTLRCSPRSGDLSVYWYQQSLDQGLQFLIQYYNGEERAKGNILERFSAQQFPDLHSELNLSSLELGDSALYFCASSIGLAKFDEQFFGPGTRLTVL.

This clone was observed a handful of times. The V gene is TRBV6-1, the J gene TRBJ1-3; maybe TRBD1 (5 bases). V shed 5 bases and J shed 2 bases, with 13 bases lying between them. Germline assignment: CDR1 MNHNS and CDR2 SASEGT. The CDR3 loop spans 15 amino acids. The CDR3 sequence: CASSPRGGTGNTIYF. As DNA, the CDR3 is TGTGCCAGCAGTCCCCGGGGGGGGACTGGAAACACCATATATTTT.

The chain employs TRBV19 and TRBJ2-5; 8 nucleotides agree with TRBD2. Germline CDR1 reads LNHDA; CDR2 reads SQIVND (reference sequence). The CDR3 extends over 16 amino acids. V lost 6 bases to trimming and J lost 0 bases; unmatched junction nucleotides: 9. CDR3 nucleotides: TGTGCCAGTAGGCCCTGGGGTAGCGGGGACCAAGAGACCCAGTACTTC. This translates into CASRPWGSGDQETQYF.

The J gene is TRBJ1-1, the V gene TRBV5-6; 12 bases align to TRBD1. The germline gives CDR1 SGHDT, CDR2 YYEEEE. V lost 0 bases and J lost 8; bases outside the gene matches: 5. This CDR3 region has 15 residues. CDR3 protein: CASSLVSGQGAEAFF. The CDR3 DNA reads TGTGCCAGCAGCTTGGTATCGGGACAGGGGGCGGAAGCTTTCTTT.

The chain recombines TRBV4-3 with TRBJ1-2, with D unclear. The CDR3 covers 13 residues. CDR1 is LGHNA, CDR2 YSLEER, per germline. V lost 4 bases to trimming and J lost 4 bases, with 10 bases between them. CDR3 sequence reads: CASSRDSIYGYTF. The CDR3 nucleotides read TGCGCCAGCAGCCGAGATTCAATCTATGGCTACACCTTC.

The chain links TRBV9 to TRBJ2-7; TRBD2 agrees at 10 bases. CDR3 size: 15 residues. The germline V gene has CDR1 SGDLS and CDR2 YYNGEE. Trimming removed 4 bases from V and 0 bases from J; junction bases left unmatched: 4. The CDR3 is CASSLGLAASYEQYF. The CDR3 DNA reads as TGTGCCAGCAGCTTAGGACTAGCGGCCTCCTACGAGCAGTACTTC.

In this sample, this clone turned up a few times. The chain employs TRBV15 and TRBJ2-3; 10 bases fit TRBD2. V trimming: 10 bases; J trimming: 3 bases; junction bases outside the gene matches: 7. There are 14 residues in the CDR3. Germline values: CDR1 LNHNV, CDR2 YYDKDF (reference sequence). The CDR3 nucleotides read TGTGCCAGCCGACTAGCGGGCGGAACAGATACGCAGTATTTT. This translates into CASRLAGGTDTQYF.

The DNA for the CDR3 is TGCGCCAGCTCCACAGGGGACGGGGCCAACGTCCTGACTTTC. The encoded protein is CASSTGDGANVLTF. The V call is TRBV5-1, the J call TRBJ2-6, with TRBD1 matching 7 bases. CDR1 is SGHRS and CDR2 is YFSETQ in the germline V gene. The CDR3 covers 14 residues. V lost 7 bases and J lost 4; bases outside the gene matches: 5.

CDR3 protein: CSVMGVRGFPYEQYF. The CDR3 DNA reads TGCAGCGTTATGGGCGTGCGAGGGTTCCCCTACGAGCAGTACTTC. The chain uses TRBV29-1 and TRBJ2-7; TRBD2 is a possible D gene (5 bases). There are 15 residues in the CDR3. Trimming took off 5 bases at V and 2 bases at J, with 19 bases between the two ends. Germline assignment: CDR1 SQVTM and CDR2 ANQGSEA.

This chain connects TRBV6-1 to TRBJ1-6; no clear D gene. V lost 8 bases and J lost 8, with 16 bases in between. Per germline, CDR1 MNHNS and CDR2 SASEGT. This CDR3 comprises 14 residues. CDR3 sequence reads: CASAWQAGDSPLHF. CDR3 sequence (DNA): TGTGCCAGCGCCTGGCAGGCGGGCGATTCACCCCTCCACTTT.

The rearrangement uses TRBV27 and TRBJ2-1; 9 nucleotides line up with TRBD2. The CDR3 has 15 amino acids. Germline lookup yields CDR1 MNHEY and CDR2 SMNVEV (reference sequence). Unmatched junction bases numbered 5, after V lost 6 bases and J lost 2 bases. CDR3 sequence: CASRPSGGTYNEQFF. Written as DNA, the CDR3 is TGTGCCAGCAGACCGAGCGGGGGGACCTACAATGAGCAGTTCTTC.

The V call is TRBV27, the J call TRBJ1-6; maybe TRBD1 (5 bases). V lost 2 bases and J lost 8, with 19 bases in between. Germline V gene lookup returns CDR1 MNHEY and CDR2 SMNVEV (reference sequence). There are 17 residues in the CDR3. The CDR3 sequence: CASSLRMGGVKYSPLHF. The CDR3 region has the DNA TGTGCCAGCAGTTTAAGGATGGGGGGAGTGAAGTATTCACCCCTCCACTTT.